This record concerns one T cell receptor beta chain sequence. This sample is drawn from a study of shared clonotypes between healthy human individuals. Measured with immunoSEQ multiplex PCR; TCRdb has only the in-frame clones, and not every one. Here the sample spans about 1 million clones, 70% to 80% being singletons. This CDR3 is 13 amino acids long. Trimming cost V 0 bases and J 8 bases, with 9 bases left between them. Germline V gives CDR1 MNHEY, CDR2 SVGAGI. The chain has TRBV6-5 and TRBJ2-3; tentatively, D is TRBD2 (5 bases). The receptor comes from a man between 18 and 35 years old in good health. Material: memory CD4+ T cells sorted from blood. The subset denotes: CD45RA-negative fraction. CDR3 sequence: CASSYSPEGTQYF. The CDR3 coding sequence is TGTGCCAGCAGTTACTCCCCCGAGGGTACGCAGTATTTT.